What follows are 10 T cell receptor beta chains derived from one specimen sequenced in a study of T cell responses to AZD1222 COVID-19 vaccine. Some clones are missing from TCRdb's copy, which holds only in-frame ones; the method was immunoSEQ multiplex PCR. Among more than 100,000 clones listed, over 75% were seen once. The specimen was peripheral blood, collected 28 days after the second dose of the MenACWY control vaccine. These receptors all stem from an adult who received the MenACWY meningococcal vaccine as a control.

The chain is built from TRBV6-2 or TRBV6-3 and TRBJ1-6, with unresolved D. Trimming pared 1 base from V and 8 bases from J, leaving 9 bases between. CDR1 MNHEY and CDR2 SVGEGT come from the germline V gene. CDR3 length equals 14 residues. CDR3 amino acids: CASSYYGEDSPLHF. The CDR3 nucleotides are TGTGCCAGCAGTTACTACGGGGAGGATTCACCCCTCCACTTT.

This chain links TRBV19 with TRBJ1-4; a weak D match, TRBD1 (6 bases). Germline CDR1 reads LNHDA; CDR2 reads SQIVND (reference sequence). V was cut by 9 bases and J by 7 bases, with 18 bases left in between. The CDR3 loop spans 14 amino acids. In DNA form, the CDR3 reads TGTGCCAGCAGTCGGTCCAGGGGTAGTGAAAAACTGTTTTTT. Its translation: CASSRSRGSEKLFF.

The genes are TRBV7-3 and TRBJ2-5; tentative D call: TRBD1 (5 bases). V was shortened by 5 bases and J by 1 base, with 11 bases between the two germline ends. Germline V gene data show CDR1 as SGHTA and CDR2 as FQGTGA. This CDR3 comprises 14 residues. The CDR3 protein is CASSPTGLQETQYF. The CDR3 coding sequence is TGTGCCAGCAGCCCAACAGGTCTCCAAGAGACCCAGTACTTC.

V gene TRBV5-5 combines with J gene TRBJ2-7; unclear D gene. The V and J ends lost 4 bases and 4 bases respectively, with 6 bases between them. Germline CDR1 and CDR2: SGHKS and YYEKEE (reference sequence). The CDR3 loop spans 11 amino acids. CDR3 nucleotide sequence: TGTGCCAGCAGCCTAGATTACGAGCAGTACGTC. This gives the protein CASSLDYEQYV.

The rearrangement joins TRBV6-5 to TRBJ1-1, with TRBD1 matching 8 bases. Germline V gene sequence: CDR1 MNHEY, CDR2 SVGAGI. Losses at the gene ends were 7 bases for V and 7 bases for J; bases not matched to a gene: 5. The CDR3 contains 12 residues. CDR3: CASKPDRGEAFF. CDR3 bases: TGTGCCAGCAAGCCTGACAGGGGTGAAGCTTTCTTT.

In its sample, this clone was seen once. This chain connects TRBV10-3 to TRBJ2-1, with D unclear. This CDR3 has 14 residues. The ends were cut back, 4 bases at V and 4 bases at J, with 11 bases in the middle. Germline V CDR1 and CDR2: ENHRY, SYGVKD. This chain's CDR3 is CAISAGESYNEQFF. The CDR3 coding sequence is TGTGCCATCAGTGCAGGAGAATCATACAATGAGCAGTTCTTC.

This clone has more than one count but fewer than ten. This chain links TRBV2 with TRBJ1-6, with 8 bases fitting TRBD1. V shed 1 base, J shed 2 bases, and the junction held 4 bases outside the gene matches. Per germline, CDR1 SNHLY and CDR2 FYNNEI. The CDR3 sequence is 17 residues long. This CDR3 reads CASSEGQGITYNSPLHF. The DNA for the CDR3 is TGTGCCAGCAGTGAAGGACAGGGGATAACCTATAATTCACCCCTCCACTTT.

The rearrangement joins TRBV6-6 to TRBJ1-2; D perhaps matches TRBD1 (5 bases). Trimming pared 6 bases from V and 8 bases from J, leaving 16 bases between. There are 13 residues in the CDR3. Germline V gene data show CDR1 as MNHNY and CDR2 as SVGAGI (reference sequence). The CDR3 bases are TGTGCCAGCAGCGATGGGGCAGGAGCGGGCTACACCTTC. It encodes CASSDGAGAGYTF.

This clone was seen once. CDR3 DNA sequence: TGTGCCAGTAGTATCGCGCAGGGGGGCACAGATACGCAGTATTTT. Its protein product is CASSIAQGGTDTQYF. The gene calls are TRBV19 and TRBJ2-3; 7 nucleotides line up with TRBD1. Looked up from germline, CDR1 is LNHDA and CDR2 is SQIVND (reference sequence). There are 15 residues in the CDR3. With V trimmed by 3 bases and J by 1 base, 4 bases remained unmatched.

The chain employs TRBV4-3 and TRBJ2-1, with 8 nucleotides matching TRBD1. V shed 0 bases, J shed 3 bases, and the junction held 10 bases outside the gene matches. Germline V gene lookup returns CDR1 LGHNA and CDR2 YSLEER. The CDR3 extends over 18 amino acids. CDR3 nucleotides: TGCGCCAGCAGCCAAGATTATGATCAGGGGGCTTACTACAATGAGCAGTTCTTC. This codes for CASSQDYDQGAYYNEQFF.